The sequence of this TCR beta chain was determined in a study of T cell clones after liver transplantation. For the study at large: Third-party-reactive TCRbeta sequences from pre-transplant mixed lymphocyte reactions served as antigen-independent comparators. HCV positivity affected three of eight recipients; the rest lacked autoimmune or viral indications. Samples came pre-transplant, pre-randomization before withdrawal, and post-randomization after withdrawal ended.

Points on this clone: Its antigen is still unknown.

General study results and limits: Graft donor-reactive T cells may have migrated into the graft rather than being deleted.

Only in-frame clones appear in the TCRdb table, and some are missing; sequencing was by immunoSEQ multiplex PCR. Of over 45,000 clones in the sample, 55% to 75% were seen once. The sample here was CD4+ T cells from blood, taken about 56 months after liver transplant. This TCR derives from a human patient who received a liver transplant. Some T cells may be the graft donor's.

The CDR3 region is CASSSPLSQGSNQPQHF. CDR3 coding DNA: TGTGCCAGCAGCTCCCCCCTTAGCCAGGGTAGCAATCAGCCCCAGCATTTT. This chain uses TRBV11-3 with TRBJ1-5; tentative D call: TRBD1 (5 bases). The V end lost 4 bases, the J end lost 0 bases, and 16 bases lay between the germline ends. Per germline, CDR1 SGHNT and CDR2 YENEEA. This CDR3 region has 17 residues.